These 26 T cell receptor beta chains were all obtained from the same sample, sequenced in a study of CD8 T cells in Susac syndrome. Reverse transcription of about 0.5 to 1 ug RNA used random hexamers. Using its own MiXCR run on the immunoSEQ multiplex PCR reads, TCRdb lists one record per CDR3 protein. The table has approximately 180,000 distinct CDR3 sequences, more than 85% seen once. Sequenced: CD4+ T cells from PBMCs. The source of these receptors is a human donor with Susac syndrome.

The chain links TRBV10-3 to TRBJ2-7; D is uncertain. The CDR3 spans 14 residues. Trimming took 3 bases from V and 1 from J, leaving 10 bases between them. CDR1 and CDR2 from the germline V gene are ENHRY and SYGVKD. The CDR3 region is CAISERQNSYEQYF. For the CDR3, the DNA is TGTGCCATCAGTGAACGTCAGAATTCCTACGAGCAGTACTTC.

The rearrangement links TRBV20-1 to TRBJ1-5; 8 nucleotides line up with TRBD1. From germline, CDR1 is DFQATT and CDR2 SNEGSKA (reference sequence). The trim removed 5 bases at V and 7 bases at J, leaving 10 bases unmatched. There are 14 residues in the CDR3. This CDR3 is CSAGKAGGRQPQHF. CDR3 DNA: TGCAGTGCTGGAAAGGCAGGGGGCAGACAGCCCCAGCATTTT.

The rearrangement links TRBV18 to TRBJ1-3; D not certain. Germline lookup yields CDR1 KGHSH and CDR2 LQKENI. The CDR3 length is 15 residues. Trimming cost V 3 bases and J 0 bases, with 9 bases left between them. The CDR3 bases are TGTGCCAGCTCACCCGGTGCGGACTCTGGAAACACCATATATTTT. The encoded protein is CASSPGADSGNTIYF.

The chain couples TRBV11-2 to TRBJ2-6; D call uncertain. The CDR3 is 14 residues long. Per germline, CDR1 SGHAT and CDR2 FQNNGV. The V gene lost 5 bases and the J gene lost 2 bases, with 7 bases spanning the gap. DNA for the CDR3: TGTGCCAGCAGCCCTACCGCTGGGGCCAACGTCCTGACTTTC. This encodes CASSPTAGANVLTF.

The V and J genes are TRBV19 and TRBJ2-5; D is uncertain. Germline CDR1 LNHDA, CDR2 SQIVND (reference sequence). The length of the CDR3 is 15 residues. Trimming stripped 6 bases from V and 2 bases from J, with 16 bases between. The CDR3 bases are TGTGCCAGTAGCCCCTTAGTGGCAGTACAAGAGACCCAGTACTTC. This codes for CASSPLVAVQETQYF.

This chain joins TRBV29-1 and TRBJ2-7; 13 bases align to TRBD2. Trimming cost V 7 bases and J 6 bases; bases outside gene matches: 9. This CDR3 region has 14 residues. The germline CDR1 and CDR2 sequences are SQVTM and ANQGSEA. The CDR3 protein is CSATGLAGAFEQYF. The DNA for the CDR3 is TGCAGCGCCACAGGACTAGCGGGAGCATTCGAGCAGTACTTC.

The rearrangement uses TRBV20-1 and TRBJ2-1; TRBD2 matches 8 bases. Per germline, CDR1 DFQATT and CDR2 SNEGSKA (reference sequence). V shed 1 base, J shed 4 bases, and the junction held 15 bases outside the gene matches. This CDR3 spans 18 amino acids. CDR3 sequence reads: CSARAQNQAGAPYNEQFF. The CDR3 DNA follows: TGCAGTGCTAGAGCCCAGAACCAAGCGGGGGCCCCTTACAATGAGCAGTTCTTC.

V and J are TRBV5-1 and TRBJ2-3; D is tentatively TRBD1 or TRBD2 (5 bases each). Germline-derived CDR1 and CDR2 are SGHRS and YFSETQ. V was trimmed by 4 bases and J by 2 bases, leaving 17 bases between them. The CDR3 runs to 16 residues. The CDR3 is CASSNGGEGATDTQYF. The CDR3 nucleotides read TGCGCCAGCAGCAATGGGGGAGAAGGGGCCACAGATACGCAGTATTTT.

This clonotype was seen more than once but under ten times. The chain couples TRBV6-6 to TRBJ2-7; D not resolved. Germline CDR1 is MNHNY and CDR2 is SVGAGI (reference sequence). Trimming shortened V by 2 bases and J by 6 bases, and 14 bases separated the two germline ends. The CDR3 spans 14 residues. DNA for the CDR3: TGTGCCAGCAGTTACGACACCACTCGGAGCGAGCAGTACTTC. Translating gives CASSYDTTRSEQYF.

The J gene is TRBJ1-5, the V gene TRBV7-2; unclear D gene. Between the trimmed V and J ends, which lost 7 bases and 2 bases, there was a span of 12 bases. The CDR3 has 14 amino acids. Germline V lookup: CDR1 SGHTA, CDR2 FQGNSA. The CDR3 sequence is CASTAGLGNQPQHF. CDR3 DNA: TGTGCCAGCACTGCGGGGTTAGGCAATCAGCCCCAGCATTTT. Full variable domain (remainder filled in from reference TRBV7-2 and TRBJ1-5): GAGVSQSPSNKVTEKGKDVELRCDPISGHTALYWYRQSLGQGLEFLIYFQGNSAPDKSGLPSDRFSAERTGGSVSTLTIQRTQQEDSAVYLCASTAGLGNQPQHFGDGTRLSIL.

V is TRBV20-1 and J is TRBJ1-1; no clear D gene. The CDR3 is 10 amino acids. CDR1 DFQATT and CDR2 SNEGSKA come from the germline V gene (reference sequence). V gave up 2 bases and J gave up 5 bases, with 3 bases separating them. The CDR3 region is CSARLTEAFF. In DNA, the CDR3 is TGCAGTGCTAGACTGACTGAAGCTTTCTTT.

DNA of the CDR3: TGTGCCAGCAGTGCATCGGGACAGGGGTCCTACGAGCAGTACTTC. The encoded protein is CASSASGQGSYEQYF. This chain joins TRBV6-1 and TRBJ2-7; 10 bases align to TRBD1. The V segment lost 4 bases and the J segment 1 base; nucleotides outside the gene matches: 4. The germline V gene encodes CDR1 MNHNS and CDR2 SASEGT. The CDR3 is 15 amino acids.

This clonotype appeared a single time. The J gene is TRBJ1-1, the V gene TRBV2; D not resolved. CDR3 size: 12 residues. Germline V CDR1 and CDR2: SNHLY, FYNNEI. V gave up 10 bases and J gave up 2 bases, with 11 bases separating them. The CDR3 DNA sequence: TGTGCCACGTCTACCAGTAACACTGAAGCTTTCTTT. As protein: CATSTSNTEAFF.

In nucleotides, the CDR3 is TGTGCCAACCAGGGGGGGGAGACCCAGTACTTC. It translates to CANQGGETQYF. V usage is TRBV2 and J usage is TRBJ2-5; D might be TRBD1 or TRBD2, each matching 7 bases. V was pared by 10 bases and J by 5 bases, with 11 bases between. Germline V gives CDR1 SNHLY, CDR2 FYNNEI. CDR3 length equals 11 residues.

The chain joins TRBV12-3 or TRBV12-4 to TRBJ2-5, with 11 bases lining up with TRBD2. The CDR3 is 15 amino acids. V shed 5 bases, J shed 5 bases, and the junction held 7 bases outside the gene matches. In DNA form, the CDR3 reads TGTGCCAGCAGTCATAGCGGGAGGGCCGAGGAGACCCAGTACTTC. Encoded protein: CASSHSGRAEETQYF.

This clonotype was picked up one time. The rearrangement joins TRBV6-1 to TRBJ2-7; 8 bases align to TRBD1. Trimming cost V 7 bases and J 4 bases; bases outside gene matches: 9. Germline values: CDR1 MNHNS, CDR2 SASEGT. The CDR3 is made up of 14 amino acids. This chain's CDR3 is CASILQGVVYEQYF. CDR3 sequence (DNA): TGTGCCAGCATTCTACAGGGGGTCGTTTACGAGCAGTACTTC.

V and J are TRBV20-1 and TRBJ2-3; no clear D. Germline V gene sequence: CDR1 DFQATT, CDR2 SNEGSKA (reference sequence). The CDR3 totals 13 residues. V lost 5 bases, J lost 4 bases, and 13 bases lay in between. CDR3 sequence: CSAREIWADTQYF. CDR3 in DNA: TGCAGTGCTCGCGAGATATGGGCAGATACGCAGTATTTT.

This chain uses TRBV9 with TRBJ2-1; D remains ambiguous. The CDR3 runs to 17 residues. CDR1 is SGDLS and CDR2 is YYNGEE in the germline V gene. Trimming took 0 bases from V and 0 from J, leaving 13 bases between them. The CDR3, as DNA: TGTGCCAGCAGCGTAGGATTACCTCAGAGCTCCTACAATGAGCAGTTCTTC. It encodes CASSVGLPQSSYNEQFF.

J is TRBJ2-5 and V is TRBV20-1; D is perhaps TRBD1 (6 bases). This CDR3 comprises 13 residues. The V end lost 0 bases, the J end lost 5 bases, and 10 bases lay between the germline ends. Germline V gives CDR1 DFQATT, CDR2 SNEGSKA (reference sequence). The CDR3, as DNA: TGCAGTGCTAGAGAGACAGGAATCGAGACCCAGTACTTC. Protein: CSARETGIETQYF.

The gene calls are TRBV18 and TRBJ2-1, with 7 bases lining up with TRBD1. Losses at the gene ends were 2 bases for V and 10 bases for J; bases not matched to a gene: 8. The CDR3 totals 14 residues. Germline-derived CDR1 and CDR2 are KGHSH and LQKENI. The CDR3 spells CASSPEGASGEQFF. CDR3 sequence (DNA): TGTGCCAGCTCACCAGAGGGGGCATCCGGCGAGCAGTTCTTC.

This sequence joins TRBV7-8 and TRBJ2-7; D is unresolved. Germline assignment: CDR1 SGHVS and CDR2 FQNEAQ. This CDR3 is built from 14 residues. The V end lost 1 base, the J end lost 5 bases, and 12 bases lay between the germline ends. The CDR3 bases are TGTGCCAGCAGCTTAGATCGATGGGGTAACGAGCAGTACTTC. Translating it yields CASSLDRWGNEQYF.

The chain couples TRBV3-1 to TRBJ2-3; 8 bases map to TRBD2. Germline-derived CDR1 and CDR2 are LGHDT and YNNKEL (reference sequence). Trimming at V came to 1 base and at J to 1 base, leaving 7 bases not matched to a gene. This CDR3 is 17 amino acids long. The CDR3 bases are TGTGCCAGCAGCCAAGCGGGTAGCGGGGCCCGCACAGATACGCAGTATTTT. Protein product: CASSQAGSGARTDTQYF.

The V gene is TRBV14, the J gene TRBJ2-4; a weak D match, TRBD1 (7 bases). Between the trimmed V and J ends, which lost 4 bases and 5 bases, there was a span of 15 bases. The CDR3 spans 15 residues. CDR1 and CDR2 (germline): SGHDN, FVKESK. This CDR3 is CASSPQGGNQNIQYF. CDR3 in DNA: TGTGCCAGCAGCCCCCAGGGGGGTAATCAAAACATTCAGTACTTC.

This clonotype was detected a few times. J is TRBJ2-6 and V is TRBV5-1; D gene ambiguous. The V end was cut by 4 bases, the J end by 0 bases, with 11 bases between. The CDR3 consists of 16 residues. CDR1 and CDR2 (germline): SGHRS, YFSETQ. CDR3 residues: CASSPGPISGANVLTF. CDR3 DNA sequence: TGCGCCAGCAGCCCTGGACCTATCTCTGGGGCCAACGTCCTGACTTTC.

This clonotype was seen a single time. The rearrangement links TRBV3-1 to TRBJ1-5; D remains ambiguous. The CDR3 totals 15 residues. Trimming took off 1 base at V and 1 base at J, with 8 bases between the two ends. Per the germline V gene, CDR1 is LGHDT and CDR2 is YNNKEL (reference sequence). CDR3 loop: CASSQVVGSNQPQHF. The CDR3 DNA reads TGTGCCAGCAGCCAAGTAGTGGGCAGCAATCAGCCCCAGCATTTT.

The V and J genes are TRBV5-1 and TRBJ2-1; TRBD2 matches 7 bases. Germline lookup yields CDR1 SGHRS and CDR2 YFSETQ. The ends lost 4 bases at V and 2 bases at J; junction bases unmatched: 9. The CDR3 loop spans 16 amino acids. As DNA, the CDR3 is TGCGCCAGCAGCGAAGTAGCGGGTTCTACCTACAATGAGCAGTTCTTC. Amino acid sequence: CASSEVAGSTYNEQFF.